The 29 T cell receptor beta chains presented below share a single source sample, sequenced in a study of memory CD4+ T cells and cytomegalovirus serostatus. Single viable CD3+CD4+CD8-CD45RO+ cells were sorted as the memory CD4+ T cells. The method was immunoSEQ multiplex PCR; TCRdb's version includes in-frame clones alone and lacks a portion of them. This sample carries some 60,000 clones, about 80% of them seen once, and the ten largest clones take more than 2.5%. The sequenced sample consisted of memory CD4+ T cells from blood. The receptors shown here come from an adult in good health and CMV-seropositive.

The J gene is TRBJ2-7, the V gene TRBV7-2; D is possibly TRBD1 or TRBD2 (5 bases each). The CDR3 runs to 15 residues. Trimming took 1 base from V and 9 from J, leaving 19 bases between them. CDR1 and CDR2 from the germline V gene are SGHTA and FQGNSA. The chain's CDR3 is CASSLVAGMFEGQYF. The DNA for the CDR3 is TGTGCCAGCAGCTTAGTCGCAGGGATGTTCGAGGGGCAGTACTTC.

This clone was observed a handful of times. In nucleotides, the CDR3 is TGTGCCAGCAGTGAATCGGTCACCCGGGACGAGCAGTACTTC. This translates into CASSESVTRDEQYF. This chain uses TRBV5-4 with TRBJ2-7; D is unresolved. V lost 5 bases and J 5 bases, leaving 17 bases between the germline ends. Germline loops: CDR1 SGHNT, CDR2 YYREEE (reference sequence). The CDR3 loop spans 14 amino acids.

The V gene is TRBV28, the J gene TRBJ1-1; tentatively, D is TRBD1 (5 bases). V lost 6 bases to trimming and J lost 4 bases, with 21 bases between them. The CDR3 has 16 amino acids. Germline loops: CDR1 MDHEN, CDR2 SYDVKM. The CDR3 nucleotides read TGTGCCAGCAGGGGTGGGGCGGGACTTTTGAGCACTGAAGCTTTCTTT. Protein product: CASRGGAGLLSTEAFF.

The chain joins TRBV5-1 to TRBJ1-2, with a weak D call TRBD1 (5 bases). The germline gives CDR1 SGHRS, CDR2 YFSETQ. The V end was cut by 2 bases, the J end by 8 bases, with 19 bases between. The CDR3 consists of 15 residues. Here the CDR3 DNA reads TGCGCCAGCAGCTTAGCCTACCGACAGAAGCAGGGCTACACCTTC. Translated, it gives CASSLAYRQKQGYTF.

The chain uses TRBV29-1 and TRBJ2-1; D might be TRBD2 (6 bases). In germline, CDR1 is SQVTM, CDR2 ANQGSEA. Trimming pared 7 bases from V and 6 bases from J, leaving 19 bases between. The CDR3 consists of 14 residues. The CDR3 nucleotides are TGCAGCGGTGCGGAGGGTGTCGGGATCAATGAGCAGTTCTTC. Protein product: CSGAEGVGINEQFF.

This clone occurred a few times. The chain couples TRBV19 to TRBJ1-5; TRBD1 is a possible D gene (5 bases). Looked up from germline, CDR1 is LNHDA and CDR2 is SQIVND (reference sequence). The CDR3 contains 14 residues. V was trimmed by 7 bases and J by 1 base, leaving 11 bases between them. CDR3 amino acids: CASNLEGSNQPQHF. In DNA form, the CDR3 reads TGTGCCAGTAACTTGGAGGGGAGCAATCAGCCCCAGCATTTT. Full variable domain (remainder filled in from reference TRBV19 and TRBJ1-5): DGGITQSPKYLFRKEGQNVTLSCEQNLNHDAMYWYRQDPGQGLRLIYYSQIVNDFQKGDIAEGYSVSREKKESFPLTVTSAQKNPTAFYLCASNLEGSNQPQHFGDGTRLSIL.

This clone was seen only once. The chain recombines TRBV6-5 with TRBJ2-5; D is unresolved. The CDR3 is made up of 13 amino acids. V lost 0 bases to trimming and J lost 5 bases, with 7 bases between them. Looked up from germline, CDR1 is MNHEY and CDR2 is SVGAGI. This CDR3 reads CASSYSILETQYF. Written as DNA, the CDR3 is TGTGCCAGCAGTTACTCGATCTTGGAGACCCAGTACTTC.

The gene calls are TRBV15 and TRBJ1-5; 7 bases match TRBD1. The CDR3 has 15 residues. Germline V gene lookup returns CDR1 LNHNV and CDR2 YYDKDF (reference sequence). V trimming: 1 base; J trimming: 5 bases; junction bases outside the gene matches: 5. CDR3 amino acids: CATSRGDSLDQPQHF. In nucleotides, the CDR3 is TGTGCCACCAGCAGAGGGGACAGCCTAGATCAGCCCCAGCATTTT.

V and J are TRBV29-1 and TRBJ1-1, with D perhaps matching TRBD1 (5 bases). The CDR3 runs 13 residues. V shed 3 bases and J shed 6 bases, with 14 bases lying between them. Per the germline V gene, CDR1 is SQVTM and CDR2 is ANQGSEA. This CDR3 reads CSVESGPGAEAFF. For the CDR3, the DNA is TGCAGCGTTGAGTCAGGACCGGGGGCTGAAGCTTTCTTT.

The V and J genes are TRBV7-2 and TRBJ1-4; D gene ambiguous. Trimming took 0 bases from V and 7 from J, leaving 6 bases between them. The germline V gene has CDR1 SGHTA and CDR2 FQGNSA. The CDR3 is 13 amino acids. The chain's CDR3 is CASSLAKAEKLFF. CDR3 DNA: TGTGCCAGCAGCTTAGCGAAGGCTGAAAAACTGTTTTTT. The variable domain in full, with the rest retrieved from reference TRBV7-2 and TRBJ1-4, is GAGVSQSPSNKVTEKGKDVELRCDPISGHTALYWYRQSLGQGLEFLIYFQGNSAPDKSGLPSDRFSAERTGGSVSTLTIQRTQQEDSAVYLCASSLAKAEKLFFGSGTQLSVL.

The chain has TRBV18 and TRBJ1-5, with D possibly matching TRBD1 (6 bases). The CDR3 runs 15 residues. Trimming took 6 bases from V and 3 from J, leaving 15 bases between them. The germline V gene has CDR1 KGHSH and CDR2 LQKENI. The CDR3 region has the DNA TGTGCCAGCTCCCCAGGAGGGGGTAACAATCAGCCCCAGCATTTT. Translation: CASSPGGGNNQPQHF.

This chain uses TRBV11-2 with TRBJ2-3; a possible D gene is TRBD1 (6 bases). The germline V gene encodes CDR1 SGHAT and CDR2 FQNNGV. The CDR3 runs 13 residues. Deletions cut 3 bases from V and 13 bases from J, with 17 bases between. Here the CDR3 DNA reads TGTGCCAGCAGCTTGCAGAGACAGGCCCAGGAGTATTTT. Protein: CASSLQRQAQEYF. Full variable domain (outside the CDR3, taken from reference TRBV11-2 and TRBJ2-3): EAGVAQSPRYKIIEKRQSVAFWCNPISGHATLYWYQQILGQGPKLLIQFQNNGVVDDSQLPKDRFSAERLKGVDSTLKIQPAKLEDSAVYLCASSLQRQAQEYFGPGTRLTVL.

The chain links TRBV15 to TRBJ1-2; D gene unclear. The CDR3 runs 14 residues. V gave up 1 base and J gave up 1 base, with 7 bases separating them. The germline CDR1 and CDR2 sequences are LNHNV and YYDKDF (reference sequence). The CDR3 bases are TGTGCCACCAGCAGAGCTTCGGGTAACTATGGCTACACCTTC. Its translation: CATSRASGNYGYTF.

V is TRBV12-5 and J is TRBJ2-5; the D is unclear. V lost 0 bases and J 7 bases, leaving 6 bases between the germline ends. CDR1 and CDR2 from the germline V gene are LGHNT and FRNRAP. The CDR3 has 12 amino acids. The CDR3 nucleotides are TGTGCTAGTGGTTTGGTACTGGTGACCCAGTACTTC. Translation gives CASGLVLVTQYF.

The J gene is TRBJ2-3, the V gene TRBV27; 7 bases match TRBD1. V lost 11 bases and J lost 2; bases outside the gene matches: 7. The V gene's germline CDR1 is MNHEY and CDR2 SMNVEV (reference sequence). The CDR3 loop spans 13 amino acids. CDR3 residues: CALHRGFTDTQYF. DNA for the CDR3: TGTGCCTTGCACAGGGGTTTCACAGATACGCAGTATTTT.

Within the sample, this clone is medium-sized. This chain joins TRBV27 and TRBJ2-7; D not resolved. Germline assignment: CDR1 MNHEY and CDR2 SMNVEV (reference sequence). The V gene lost 3 bases and the J gene lost 3 bases, with 12 bases spanning the gap. The CDR3 is 14 residues long. In DNA form, the CDR3 reads TGTGCCAGCAGTTTTCCCGGACGGCACTACGAGCAGTACTTC. Translating it yields CASSFPGRHYEQYF.

The V gene is TRBV28, the J gene TRBJ1-5; D is undetermined. CDR3 size: 12 residues. V was shortened by 5 bases and J by 6 bases, with 8 bases between the two germline ends. Germline V gene lookup returns CDR1 MDHEN and CDR2 SYDVKM. The CDR3 reads CASSPPGQPQHF. The CDR3 DNA follows: TGTGCCAGCAGTCCCCCAGGTCAGCCCCAGCATTTT.

In this sample, this clone turned up once. This rearrangement joins TRBV28 to TRBJ2-7, with D perhaps matching TRBD2 (5 bases). The length of the CDR3 is 12 residues. CDR1 is MDHEN, CDR2 SYDVKM, per germline. V shed 6 bases and J shed 7 bases, with 13 bases lying between them. The CDR3 spells CASRTPSGEQYV. The CDR3 nucleotides read TGTGCCAGCAGGACCCCATCGGGGGAGCAGTACGTC.

V and J are TRBV6-5 and TRBJ1-1, with D unclear. V was cut by 10 bases and J by 4 bases, with 10 bases left in between. There are 11 residues in the CDR3. The germline CDR1 and CDR2 sequences are MNHEY and SVGAGI. The CDR3 DNA reads TGTGCCACCCAGGTCGGCACTGAAGCTTTCTTT. Translating gives CATQVGTEAFF.

This sequence joins TRBV20-1 and TRBJ2-3, with TRBD2 as a possible D gene (5 bases). Germline CDR1 is DFQATT and CDR2 is SNEGSKA (reference sequence). The V end lost 7 bases, the J end lost 5 bases, and 7 bases lay between the germline ends. The CDR3 covers 10 residues. The CDR3 is CSGGRDTQYF. CDR3 DNA sequence: TGCAGTGGAGGGCGAGATACGCAGTATTTT.

Of note for this clone: Other DNA sequences in this sample translate to the same CDR3. V usage is TRBV19 and J usage is TRBJ1-1, with D hard to call. V was trimmed by 1 base and J by 0 bases, leaving 9 bases between them. There are 15 residues in the CDR3. From germline, CDR1 is LNHDA and CDR2 SQIVND (reference sequence). In DNA form, the CDR3 reads TGTGCCAGTAGTATAGCCCAGGTAATGAACACTGAAGCTTTCTTT. It is translated as CASSIAQVMNTEAFF.

The chain combines TRBV7-9 with TRBJ1-1; D gene unclear. The CDR3 extends over 16 amino acids. Looked up from germline, CDR1 is SEHNR and CDR2 is FQNEAQ (reference sequence). The ends were cut back, 1 base at V and 0 bases at J, with 12 bases in the middle. CDR3 loop: CASSLGSVRLNTEAFF. For the CDR3, the DNA is TGTGCCAGCAGCTTAGGGAGTGTCAGACTGAACACTGAAGCTTTCTTT.

The chain links TRBV4-2 to TRBJ1-4, with D possibly matching TRBD1 (6 bases). The germline gives CDR1 LGHNA, CDR2 YNFKEQ. V lost 0 bases and J 2 bases, leaving 16 bases between the germline ends. The CDR3 runs 18 residues. The CDR3 DNA sequence: TGTGCCAGCAGCCAAGATCGAGGGGGGCTTGGGACTAATGAAAAACTGTTTTTT. This sequence encodes CASSQDRGGLGTNEKLFF.

CDR3 sequence reads: CASSSSMAVTGELFF. DNA for the CDR3: TGTGCCAGTAGTTCATCCATGGCTGTCACCGGGGAGCTGTTTTTT. V usage is TRBV19 and J usage is TRBJ2-2; D is undetermined. V gave up 5 bases and J gave up 4 bases, with 14 bases separating them. In germline, CDR1 is LNHDA, CDR2 SQIVND (reference sequence). The CDR3 loop spans 15 amino acids.

This rearrangement joins TRBV11-2 to TRBJ2-7; the match to TRBD2 covers 13 bases. V lost 3 bases, J lost 7 bases, and 6 bases stayed unmatched. Germline-derived CDR1 and CDR2 are SGHAT and FQNNGV. This CDR3 comprises 15 residues. The CDR3 nucleotides are TGTGCCAGCAGCTTCGGACTAGCGGGAGTGGTTGAGCAGTACGTC. It is translated as CASSFGLAGVVEQYV.

The genes are TRBV30 and TRBJ1-3, with 7 bases identical to TRBD1. The CDR3 runs 15 residues. Germline assignment: CDR1 GTSNPN and CDR2 SVGIG (reference sequence). Trimming took 3 bases from V and 0 from J; bases not matched to a gene: 5. The CDR3 protein is CAWSPGQSSGNTIYF. The CDR3 DNA reads TGTGCCTGGAGCCCGGGACAGAGCTCTGGAAACACCATATATTTT.

This rearrangement joins TRBV19 to TRBJ1-2; 7 bases fit TRBD1. This CDR3 contains 12 residues. V lost 5 bases and J lost 3; bases outside the gene matches: 0. Per the germline V gene, CDR1 is LNHDA and CDR2 is SQIVND (reference sequence). CDR3 nucleotides: TGTGCCAGTAGTGACAGGGACTATGGCTACACCTTC. It yields the protein CASSDRDYGYTF.

The chain has TRBV6-5 and TRBJ2-1, with a possible D match to TRBD1 (6 bases). The germline gives CDR1 MNHEY, CDR2 SVGAGI. With 0 bases removed from V and 5 bases from J, the gap between germline ends came to 14 bases. The CDR3 loop spans 16 amino acids. CDR3 protein: CASSYSERTANNEQFF. The CDR3 nucleotides read TGTGCCAGCAGTTACTCGGAGAGGACAGCTAACAATGAGCAGTTCTTC.

This clone has just a few counts. For the CDR3, the DNA is TGTGCCAGCAGTTTCCAGGGCCTGGCTGAAGCTTTCTTT. Translated, it gives CASSFQGLAEAFF. The chain is built from TRBV28 and TRBJ1-1; possibly TRBD1 for D (5 bases). There are 13 residues in the CDR3. The V gene's germline CDR1 is MDHEN and CDR2 SYDVKM. V lost 3 bases to trimming and J lost 6 bases, with 11 bases between them.